This T cell receptor (beta chain) was sequenced in a study of beta chain features in type 1 diabetes. At the level of the study: Across the samples, roughly 98 million sorted cells were examined in total. Study-level findings and limits: Patients with type 1 diabetes carried fewer insertions and had more deletions at their VDJ junctions.

Isolated RNA was reverse transcribed in full, so expressed TCRB transcripts were sequenced. About 3.57 million reads, on average, came from each naive, central memory and regulatory T cell sample. Produced via immunoSEQ multiplex PCR; TCRdb's table is partial and in-frame only. Of approximately 160,000 clones listed, 7.5% to 9.5% are singletons. This clone was counted only a few times. Its antigen is not identified. Sorted cells reached over 95% purity in every population. CDR1 and CDR2 (germline): MRHNA, SNTAGT. The J segment lost 2 bases and the V segment lost 4 bases, leaving 3 bases of the junction unmatched. The CDR3 runs 15 residues.

The sequence was collected from a woman aged 18-29 years in good health. The sequenced sample consisted of central memory CD4+ T cells from blood. This rearrangement joins TRBV6-4 to TRBJ2-2; 8 nucleotides match TRBD2. CDR3 region: CASSAGGGNTGELFF. CDR3 nucleotide sequence: TGTGCCAGCAGTGCCGGGGGGGGAAACACCGGGGAGCTGTTTTTT.